The sequence of this T cell receptor beta chain was determined in a study of blood T cell repertoires in COVID-19. Study-wide background: Both acute and convalescent COVID-19 samples were obtained from the United States, Italy and Spain. Sources were T cells, B-cell-depleted T cells, or PBMCs; the material itself was cDNA or gDNA.

Authors' processing steps: Reference gene primers were amplified, and this amplification served to estimate nucleated cell counts. Assay: immunoSEQ multiplex PCR; the TCRdb copy retains only in-frame clones and omits some. V, J and clone size are taken as reported in that table, and D and trimming were inferred from the DNA itself. The table lists roughly 300,000 clones, about 83% of them singletons. This CDR3 spans 14 amino acids. Losses at the gene ends were 7 bases for V and 1 base for J; bases not matched to a gene: 5. This TCR was sampled from a woman aged 50 to 65 with acute or convalescent COVID-19. The sample consisted of peripheral blood. The chain links TRBV23-1 to TRBJ1-2; 8 bases fit TRBD1. TRBV23-1 is an ORF for which the function is uncertain. Written as DNA, the CDR3 is TGCGCCAGCACTTGGACAGGGCGTAACTATGGCTACACCTTC. Protein: CASTWTGRNYGYTF.